This T cell receptor (beta chain) is drawn from a study of CD8 T cells in ankylosing spondylitis. Whole-study results and caveats: A TCR beta motif of under ten highly homologous variants seemed to mark ankylosing spondylitis blood.

This clonotype occurred many times. Its target is not known. V dropped 5 bases and J dropped 5 bases, with 8 bases sitting between them. The CDR3 has 12 amino acids. The germline gives CDR1 SGHTA, CDR2 FQGNSA. TCRdb re-called the 5' RACE reads with MiXCR, one entry per CDR3 protein. The table has around 770,000 distinct CDR3 sequences, roughly 10% seen once. The chain is built from TRBV7-2 and TRBJ2-3; possible D gene TRBD2, 5 bases. The receptor was isolated from a male donor with ankylosing spondylitis. The sequenced sample was blood, either unsorted or a sorted T cell fraction (not recorded which). The CDR3 sequence: CASSRRGDTQYF. Written as DNA, the CDR3 is TGTGCCAGCAGCCGACGGGGAGATACGCAGTATTTT.